Listed below are T cell receptor beta chains from one sample, sequenced in a study of shared clonotypes between healthy human individuals. The method was immunoSEQ multiplex PCR; TCRdb's version includes in-frame clones alone and lacks a portion of them. The table records approximately 1,000,000 clones, more than 75% of them present only once. Sequencing was performed on memory CD4+ T cells from PBMCs. The receptors were gathered from a man aged 18 to 30 in good health. Some clones in this sample may be carry-over from other donors' samples. CDR3s include the opening cysteine and the closing phenylalanine or tryptophan. D genes are given only for firm matches. Expanded clones get a size class; other rows say once, few or many, or leave the size out.

d_gene	v_gene	j_gene	abundance	CDR3aa	CDR3nt
TRBD2	TRBV5-4	TRBJ2-1	NA	CASRDSRGAGGEQFF	TGTGCCAGCAGAGATTCGCGGGGGGCCGGAGGTGAGCAGTTCTTC
NA	TRBV28	TRBJ1-2	NA	CASRPGAGYGYTF	TGTGCCAGCCGGCCGGGGGCGGGGTATGGCTACACCTTC
NA	TRBV6-1	TRBJ1-5	NA	CASTQGRVGNQPQHF	TGTGCCAGCACCCAAGGCAGGGTGGGTAATCAGCCCCAGCATTTT
NA	TRBV5-5	TRBJ2-7	NA	CASSLGPGSQYEQYF	TGTGCCAGCAGCTTGGGTCCGGGTTCTCAATACGAGCAGTACTTC
TRBD2	TRBV5-1	TRBJ2-3	NA	CASRGAGGPGDTQYF	TGCGCCAGCAGAGGAGCGGGAGGGCCCGGAGATACGCAGTATTTT
NA	TRBV4-1	TRBJ2-3	NA	CASSHGQSTDTQYF	TGCGCCAGCAGCCATGGACAGTCCACAGATACGCAGTATTTT
NA	TRBV2	TRBJ2-7	NA	CASSELGSLYEQYF	TGTGCCAGCAGTGAACTAGGGAGCCTCTACGAGCAGTACTTC
NA	TRBV4-2	TRBJ2-5	NA	CASSQSRQGEGTQYF	TGTGCCAGCAGTCAAAGTAGGCAGGGAGAGGGGACCCAGTACTTC
NA	TRBV10-3	TRBJ1-4	NA	CAIHEKLFF	TGTGCCATCCATGAAAAACTGTTTTTT
NA	TRBV7-2	TRBJ2-5	NA	CASSLTRQETQYF	TGTGCCAGCAGCTTAACGAGACAAGAGACCCAGTACTTC
NA	TRBV4-1	TRBJ2-3	NA	CASSQLAGGLKDTQYF	TGCGCCAGCAGCCAGCTGGCTGGGGGACTCAAGGATACGCAGTATTTT
TRBD1	TRBV7-9	TRBJ2-7	NA	CASSFGQGGIEQYF	TGTGCCAGCAGCTTCGGACAGGGGGGGATCGAGCAGTACTTC
NA	TRBV7-9	TRBJ1-2	NA	CASSTPLSRANYGYTF	TGTGCCAGCAGCACTCCGTTATCTCGCGCGAACTATGGCTACACCTTC
TRBD2	TRBV28	TRBJ2-7	once	CASSQKIAGVFYEQYF	TGTGCCAGCAGTCAGAAAATAGCGGGTGTTTTCTACGAGCAGTACTTC
NA	TRBV2	TRBJ2-3	NA	CASSETADTQYF	TGTGCCAGCAGTGAGACAGCCGATACGCAGTATTTT
NA	TRBV9	TRBJ2-5	once	CASSVALGQETQYF	TGTGCCAGCAGCGTAGCTCTAGGGCAAGAGACCCAGTACTTC
TRBD2	TRBV7-6	TRBJ2-5	NA	CASSLSGLAGGPQTQYF	TGTGCCAGCAGCTTATCCGGACTAGCGGGAGGGCCGCAGACCCAGTACTTC
NA	TRBV28	TRBJ1-2	once	CASSSTGLGYGYTF	TGTGCCAGCAGTTCGACAGGTTTAGGCTATGGCTACACCTTC
NA	TRBV15	TRBJ1-1	NA	CATDKMGEGNTEAFF	TGTGCCACGGACAAAATGGGGGAAGGGAACACTGAAGCTTTCTTT
TRBD1	TRBV18	TRBJ1-2	once	CASSPGQGGSYGYTF	TGTGCCAGCTCACCAGGACAGGGGGGAAGCTATGGCTACACCTTC
NA	TRBV30	TRBJ1-1	NA	CAWSLPGPALGAFF	TGTGCCTGGAGCCTACCGGGACCAGCTTTGGGGGCTTTCTTT
TRBD2	TRBV5-1	TRBJ2-2	NA	CASRKSGGLTGELFF	TGCGCCAGCAGAAAAAGCGGGGGTCTCACCGGGGAGCTGTTTTTT
NA	TRBV6-6	TRBJ2-2	NA	CASSYAGELFF	TGTGCCAGCAGTTACGCCGGGGAGCTGTTTTTT
TRBD2	TRBV11-2	TRBJ2-2	NA	CASSLRGASGRTGELFF	TGTGCCAGCAGCCTACGTGGTGCTAGCGGGAGGACCGGGGAGCTGTTTTTT
TRBD2	TRBV19	TRBJ2-2	once	CASSQAGESGELFF	TGTGCCAGTAGTCAAGCGGGAGAGTCCGGGGAGCTGTTTTTT
NA	TRBV5-1	TRBJ2-3	NA	CASSLAGRGTDTQYF	TGCGCCAGCAGCTTGGCGGGGCGGGGCACAGATACGCAGTATTTT
NA	TRBV7-8	TRBJ2-1	NA	CASSLGWGDSSYNEQFF	TGTGCCAGCAGCTTGGGTTGGGGGGACAGCTCCTACAATGAGCAGTTCTTC
NA	TRBV28	TRBJ1-5	NA	CARGFNQPQHF	TGTGCCAGGGGATTCAATCAGCCCCAGCATTTT
NA	TRBV29-1	TRBJ2-1	once	CSVDYVVSYNEQFF	TGCAGCGTTGATTATGTTGTATCCTACAATGAGCAGTTCTTC
NA	TRBV28	TRBJ1-5	NA	CASSPPGSNQPQHF	TGTGCCAGCAGTCCCCCCGGGAGCAATCAGCCCCAGCATTTT
NA	TRBV4-1	TRBJ1-4	NA	CASSQEGTAGVREKLFF	TGCGCCAGCAGCCAAGAAGGCACGGCGGGGGTCCGTGAAAAACTGTTTTTT
TRBD1	TRBV2	TRBJ2-7	NA	CASSLRDRGREQYF	TGTGCCAGCAGTCTTCGGGACAGGGGTCGGGAGCAGTACTTC
NA	TRBV6-9	TRBJ2-5	NA	CASSYRTPRETQYF	TGTGCCAGCAGTTATAGGACTCCCAGAGAGACCCAGTACTTC
NA	TRBV19	TRBJ1-5	NA	CASSMVPSNNQPQHF	TGTGCCAGTAGTATGGTTCCCTCGAACAATCAGCCCCAGCATTTT
NA	TRBV5-1	TRBJ2-7	NA	CASSLAPGSGYEQYF	TGCGCCAGCAGCTTGGCACCCGGAAGCGGCTACGAGCAGTACTTC
NA	TRBV19	TRBJ2-2	NA	CASIEMRGGQQTGELFF	TGTGCCAGTATCGAAATGAGGGGCGGACAACAGACCGGGGAGCTGTTTTTT
NA	TRBV2	TRBJ2-7	NA	CASSEAPGSEYF	TGTGCCAGCAGTGAAGCCCCCGGATCAGAGTACTTC
TRBD1	TRBV2	TRBJ1-2	many	CASSESRDRGPEYYGYTF	TGTGCCAGCAGTGAATCCCGGGACAGGGGGCCTGAATACTATGGCTACACCTTC
NA	TRBV6-5	TRBJ2-2	once	CASSKGFMNTGELFF	TGTGCCAGCAGCAAGGGGTTCATGAACACCGGGGAGCTGTTTTTT
TRBD2	TRBV7-3	TRBJ2-3	NA	CASSLGLAGNTDTQYF	TGTGCCAGCAGCTTAGGACTAGCGGGAAACACAGATACGCAGTATTTT
NA	TRBV7-9	TRBJ2-5	NA	CASSLLARETQYF	TGTGCCAGCAGCTTACTAGCGCGAGAGACCCAGTACTTC
NA	TRBV29-1	TRBJ2-1	once	CSVGSAWEQFF	TGCAGCGTTGGTTCGGCCTGGGAGCAGTTCTTC